This T cell receptor beta chain was sequenced during a study of shared T cell receptors in the human thymus. Some clones are missing from TCRdb's copy, which holds only in-frame ones; the method was immunoSEQ multiplex PCR. This sample has hundreds of thousands of clones; 95% occur once, and the top ten carry 0.015% to 0.02%. V was pared by 9 bases and J by 12 bases, with 15 bases between. CDR1 is MNHEY and CDR2 is SMNVEV in the germline V gene (reference sequence). This CDR3 has 11 residues. The sample consisted of thymocytes. The clonotype comes from a human donor. V is TRBV27 and J is TRBJ2-1; D may be TRBD1 (5 bases). The CDR3 loop is CASGKGPRQFF. The CDR3 nucleotides read TGTGCCAGTGGGAAGGGGCCTAGGCAGTTCTTC.